This TCR beta chain was recovered during a study of shared clonotypes between healthy human individuals. The CDR3 totals 13 residues. Per germline, CDR1 GTSNPN and CDR2 SVGIG (reference sequence). V lost 2 bases and J lost 2, with 9 bases in between. Data came from immunoSEQ multiplex PCR; TCRdb stores just in-frame clones and leaves some out. The sample has 490,000 or so clones; about three quarters are singletons. This TCR was recovered from a woman in her thirties or forties in good health. Some clones in this sample may be carry-over from other donors' samples. V is TRBV30 and J is TRBJ2-5, with a possible D match to TRBD2 (5 bases). The sequencing sample was made of PBMCs. The CDR3 spells CAWSYQRQETQYF. DNA for the CDR3: TGTGCCTGGAGTTATCAGCGGCAAGAGACCCAGTACTTC.